This T cell receptor beta chain was sequenced in a study of response to subunit inactivated influenza vaccine. Each CDR3 protein is one row after TCRdb ran MiXCR on the RT-PCR reads. The sample lists over 300,000 distinct CDR3 sequences; about a fifth were seen once. This clonotype was seen repeatedly, ten times or more. V shed 3 bases, J shed 6 bases, and the junction held 11 bases outside the gene matches. This CDR3 has 16 amino acids. The germline CDR1 and CDR2 sequences are DFQATT and SNEGSKA (reference sequence). The chain couples TRBV20-1 to TRBJ1-5; 10 bases line up with TRBD1. The material was PBMCs from blood, obtained 21 months after vaccination. The TCR was taken from a man between 50 and 69 years old who received an inactivated influenza vaccine. The CDR3 DNA sequence: TGCAGTGCTAGGGACAGACAGGGGGCGGCGAGTCAGCCCCAGCATTTT. It specifies CSARDRQGAASQPQHF.